The 12 T cell receptor beta chains below were found in one sample sequenced in a study of post-analysis software for immune sequencing data. Regarding the study as a whole: Patients had higher frequencies than controls of about five TRBV segments, including TRBV5-6, TRBV5-1 and TRBV20-1.

No antigen is known for these receptors. TCR beta libraries were prepared from cDNA with unique molecular identifiers. One entry per CDR3 protein results from TCRdb running MiXCR on the PCR reads. Of 650,000 to 850,000 distinct CDR3 sequences listed, 53% are singletons. Sequenced: blood. The source of these receptors is a girl between 5 and 17 years old with multiple sclerosis.

The rearrangement links TRBV5-1 to TRBJ2-6; 7 nucleotides line up with TRBD1. The germline gives CDR1 SGHRS, CDR2 YFSETQ. V shed 5 bases and J 0 bases; nucleotides not matched to a gene: 11. The CDR3 has 18 residues. The DNA of the CDR3 is TGCGCCAGCAGAGAGGGGAACAGGGGCACCTCTGGGGCCAACGTCCTGACTTTC. Protein sequence: CASREGNRGTSGANVLTF. Filled out from reference TRBV5-1 and TRBJ2-6, the complete variable domain reads KAGVTQTPRYLIKTRGQQVTLSCSPISGHRSVSWYQQTPGQGLQFLFEYFSETQRNKGNFPGRFSGRQFSNSRSEMNVSTLELGDSALYLCASREGNRGTSGANVLTFGAGSRLTVL.

The rearrangement uses TRBV14 and TRBJ2-1; D is perhaps TRBD2 (5 bases). V gave up 3 bases and J gave up 0 bases, with 18 bases separating them. The CDR3 has 18 amino acids. Germline CDR1 reads SGHDN; CDR2 reads FVKESK. CDR3 residues: CASSHPVTGSSSYNEQFF. The DNA of the CDR3 is TGTGCCAGCAGCCACCCCGTGACGGGGTCGAGCTCCTACAATGAGCAGTTCTTC.

This clonotype showed up just a few times. The V gene is TRBV7-3, the J gene TRBJ2-6, with a weak D call TRBD1 (5 bases). V was clipped by 3 bases and J by 0 bases, with 9 bases between them. The CDR3 consists of 16 residues. Germline CDR1 and CDR2: SGHTA and FQGTGA. The CDR3 sequence is CASSFGHNSGANVLTF. In DNA, the CDR3 is TGTGCCAGCAGCTTTGGACACAACTCTGGGGCCAACGTCCTGACTTTC.

This clonotype has only a few counts. This rearrangement joins TRBV12-3 or TRBV12-4 to TRBJ1-5, with D possibly TRBD1 on 5 matching bases. With 6 bases removed from V and 3 bases from J, the gap between germline ends came to 9 bases. This CDR3 has 13 amino acids. The CDR3 loop is CASRGVYNQPQHF. Here the CDR3 DNA reads TGTGCCAGCAGGGGGGTCTACAATCAGCCCCAGCATTTT.

This clonotype was observed a handful of times. V and J are TRBV11-1 and TRBJ1-2; TRBD1 is a possible D gene (6 bases). This CDR3 spans 18 amino acids. Per germline, CDR1 SGHAT and CDR2 FQDESV (reference sequence). V lost 2 bases to trimming and J lost 4 bases, with 23 bases between them. CDR3 residues: CASSLFSRGPNSVYGYTF. Written as DNA, the CDR3 is TGTGCCAGCAGCTTATTCTCCAGGGGACCTAACTCCGTCTATGGCTACACCTTC.

The chain uses TRBV6-2 or TRBV6-3 and TRBJ2-5; D is perhaps TRBD1 or TRBD2 (5 bases each). In germline, CDR1 is MNHEY, CDR2 SVGEGT. The CDR3 runs to 14 residues. V was pared by 5 bases and J by 7 bases, with 17 bases between. The chain's CDR3 is CASSQPPGPLTQYF. In nucleotides, the CDR3 is TGTGCCAGCAGTCAACCGCCGGGACCCCTGACCCAGTACTTC.

Comments on this clonotype: The germline gene is not matched at one end of the junction; a read error may be the cause. This chain links TRBV6-4 with TRBJ2-5, with a weak D call TRBD2 (7 bases). The CDR3 contains 14 residues. Looked up from germline, CDR1 is MRHNA and CDR2 is SNTAGT. CDR3 loop: CASSEVGGQETQYF. CDR3 sequence (DNA): TGTGCCAGCAGTGAGGTCGGGGGGCAAGAGACCCAGTATTTC.

The chain carries TRBV6-6 and TRBJ1-1, with D possibly being TRBD1 (6 bases). V lost 7 bases to trimming and J lost 5 bases, with 20 bases between them. The germline gives CDR1 MNHNY, CDR2 SVGAGI (reference sequence). CDR3 length equals 15 residues. Here the CDR3 DNA reads TGTGCCAGCACTACCACGGCGGCAGGGGAAACTGAAGCTTTCTTT. It specifies CASTTTAAGETEAFF.

The V gene is TRBV20-1, the J gene TRBJ2-7; D assignment may be TRBD1 or TRBD2 (5 bases each). The V end lost 6 bases, the J end lost 0 bases, and 15 bases lay between the germline ends. The CDR3 extends over 14 amino acids. Germline V gene lookup returns CDR1 DFQATT and CDR2 SNEGSKA (reference sequence). The CDR3 DNA reads TGCAGTGCGACCGGGACCTCAATCTCCTACGAGCAGTACTTC. Translating it yields CSATGTSISYEQYF.

This clonotype was picked up one time. The chain links TRBV20-1 to TRBJ2-3, with 9 bases identical to TRBD2. The V segment lost 3 bases and the J segment 2 bases; nucleotides outside the gene matches: 12. The CDR3 sequence is 17 residues long. Looked up from germline, CDR1 is DFQATT and CDR2 is SNEGSKA (reference sequence). CDR3 residues: CSASGVRLAVFTDTQYF. As DNA, the CDR3 is TGCAGTGCTAGCGGGGTTAGACTAGCGGTATTCACAGATACGCAGTATTTT.

The chain combines TRBV27 with TRBJ2-1, with a weak D call TRBD2 (5 bases). The CDR3 covers 12 residues. The germline CDR1 and CDR2 sequences are MNHEY and SMNVEV (reference sequence). The germline V and J ends were trimmed by 7 bases and 3 bases, with 7 bases remaining between them. CDR3 residues: CASISGYNEQFF. CDR3 DNA: TGTGCCAGCATAAGCGGCTACAATGAGCAGTTCTTC.

The chain is built from TRBV12-3 or TRBV12-4 and TRBJ2-6, with D perhaps TRBD1 (6 bases). This CDR3 comprises 22 residues. The V gene lost 5 bases and the J gene lost 1 base, with 30 bases spanning the gap. In nucleotides, the CDR3 is TGTGCCAGCAGTGGCTTTGCCAGGGGCATCCCAAATCCTCAATCTGGGGCCAACGTCCTGACTTTC. Its translation is CASSGFARGIPNPQSGANVLTF.